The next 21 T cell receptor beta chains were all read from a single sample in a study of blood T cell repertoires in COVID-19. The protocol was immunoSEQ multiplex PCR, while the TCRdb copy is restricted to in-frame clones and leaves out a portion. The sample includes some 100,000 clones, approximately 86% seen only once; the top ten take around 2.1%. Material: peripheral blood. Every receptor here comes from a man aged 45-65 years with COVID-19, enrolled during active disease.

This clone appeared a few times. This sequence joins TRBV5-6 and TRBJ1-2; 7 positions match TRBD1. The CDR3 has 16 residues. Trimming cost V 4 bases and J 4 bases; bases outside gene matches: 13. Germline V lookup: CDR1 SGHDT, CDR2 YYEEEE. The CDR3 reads CASSIPFDREGYGYTF. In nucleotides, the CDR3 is TGTGCCAGCAGCATCCCATTCGACAGGGAAGGCTATGGCTACACCTTC.

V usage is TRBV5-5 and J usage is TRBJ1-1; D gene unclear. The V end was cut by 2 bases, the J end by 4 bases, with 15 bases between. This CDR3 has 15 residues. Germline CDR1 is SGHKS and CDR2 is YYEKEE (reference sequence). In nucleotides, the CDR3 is TGTGCCAGCAGCTTCCGTGGGCTTTTGGGCACTGAAGCTTTCTTT. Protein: CASSFRGLLGTEAFF.

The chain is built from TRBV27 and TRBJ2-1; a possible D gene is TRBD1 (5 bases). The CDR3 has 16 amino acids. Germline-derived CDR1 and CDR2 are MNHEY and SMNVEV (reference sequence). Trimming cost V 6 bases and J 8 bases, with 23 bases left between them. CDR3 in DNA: TGTGCCAGCAGGCGCATCAGGGCGCCCGCGATGGATGAGCAGTTCTTC. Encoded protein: CASRRIRAPAMDEQFF.

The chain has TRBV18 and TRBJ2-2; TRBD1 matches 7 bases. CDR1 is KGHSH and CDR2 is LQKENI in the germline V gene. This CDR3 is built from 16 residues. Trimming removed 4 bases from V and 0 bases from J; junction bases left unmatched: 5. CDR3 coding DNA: TGTGCCAGCTCACTAGCCGGGACAGCGAACACCGGGGAGCTGTTTTTT. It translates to CASSLAGTANTGELFF.

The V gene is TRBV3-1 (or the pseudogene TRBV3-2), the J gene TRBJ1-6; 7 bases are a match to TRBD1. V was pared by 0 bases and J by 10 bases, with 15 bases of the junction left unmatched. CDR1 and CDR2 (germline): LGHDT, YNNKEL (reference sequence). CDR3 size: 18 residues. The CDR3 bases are TGTGCCAGCAGCCAAGATCCGGACAGGTTAGGGTTTAGGTCACCCCTCCACTTT. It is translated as CASSQDPDRLGFRSPLHF.

CDR3 residues: CASSLWLSNQPQHF. The DNA for the CDR3 is TGTGCCAGCAGCTTGTGGCTGAGCAATCAGCCCCAGCATTTT. The chain recombines TRBV5-5 with TRBJ1-5; D ambiguous. V dropped 1 base and J dropped 1 base, with 6 bases sitting between them. Germline CDR1 is SGHKS and CDR2 is YYEKEE (reference sequence). The CDR3 extends over 14 amino acids.

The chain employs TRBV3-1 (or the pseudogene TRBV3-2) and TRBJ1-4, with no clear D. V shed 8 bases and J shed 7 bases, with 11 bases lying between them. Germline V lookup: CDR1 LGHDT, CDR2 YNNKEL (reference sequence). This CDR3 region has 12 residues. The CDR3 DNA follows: TGTGCCAGCGGTTGGGGAGGTGAAAAACTGTTTTTT. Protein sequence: CASGWGGEKLFF.

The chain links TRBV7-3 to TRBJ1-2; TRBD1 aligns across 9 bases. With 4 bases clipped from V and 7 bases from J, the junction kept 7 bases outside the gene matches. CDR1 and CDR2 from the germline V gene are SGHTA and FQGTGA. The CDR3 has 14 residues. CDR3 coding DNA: TGTGCCAGCAGCTCTGAGGGACAGGGTAGTGGCTACACCTTC. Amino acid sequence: CASSSEGQGSGYTF.

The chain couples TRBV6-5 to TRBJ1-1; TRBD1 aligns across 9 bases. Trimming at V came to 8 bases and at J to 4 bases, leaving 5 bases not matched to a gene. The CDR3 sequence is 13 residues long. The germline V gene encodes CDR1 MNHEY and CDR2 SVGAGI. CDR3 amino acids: CASVQGASTEAFF. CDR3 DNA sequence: TGTGCCAGCGTACAGGGGGCAAGCACTGAAGCTTTCTTT.

CDR3 sequence reads: CATTGADQPQHF. CDR3 coding DNA: TGTGCCACCACAGGGGCGGATCAGCCCCAGCATTTT. The chain combines TRBV19 with TRBJ1-5, with TRBD1 identical over 7 bases. Trimming cost V 10 bases and J 5 bases; bases outside gene matches: 5. CDR3 length equals 12 residues. Germline assignment: CDR1 LNHDA and CDR2 SQIVND (reference sequence).

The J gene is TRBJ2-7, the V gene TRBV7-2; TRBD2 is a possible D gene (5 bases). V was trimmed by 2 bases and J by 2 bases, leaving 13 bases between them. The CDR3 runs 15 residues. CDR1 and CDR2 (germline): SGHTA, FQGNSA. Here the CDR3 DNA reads TGTGCCAGCAGCTTATCGGCTAGCTCCCCCTACGAGCAGTACTTC. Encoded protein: CASSLSASSPYEQYF. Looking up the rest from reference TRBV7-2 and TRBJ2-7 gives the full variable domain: GAGVSQSPSNKVTEKGKDVELRCDPISGHTALYWYRQSLGQGLEFLIYFQGNSAPDKSGLPSDRFSAERTGGSVSTLTIQRTQQEDSAVYLCASSLSASSPYEQYFGPGTRLTVT.

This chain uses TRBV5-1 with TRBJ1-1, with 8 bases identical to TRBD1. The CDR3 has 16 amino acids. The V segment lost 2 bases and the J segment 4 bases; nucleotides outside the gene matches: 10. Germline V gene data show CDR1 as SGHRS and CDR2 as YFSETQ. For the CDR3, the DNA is TGCGCCAGCAGCTTCAAGGCAGGGGGCCAGGGCACTGAAGCTTTCTTT. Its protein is CASSFKAGGQGTEAFF.

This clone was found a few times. CDR3 loop: CASSVHRGISGNTIYF. For the CDR3, the DNA is TGTGCCAGCAGCGTCCATAGGGGGATCTCTGGAAACACCATATATTTT. The genes are TRBV9 and TRBJ1-3, with a tentative D call TRBD1 (6 bases). The germline V gene has CDR1 SGDLS and CDR2 YYNGEE. With 2 bases removed from V and 0 bases from J, the gap between germline ends came to 12 bases. The CDR3 spans 16 residues.

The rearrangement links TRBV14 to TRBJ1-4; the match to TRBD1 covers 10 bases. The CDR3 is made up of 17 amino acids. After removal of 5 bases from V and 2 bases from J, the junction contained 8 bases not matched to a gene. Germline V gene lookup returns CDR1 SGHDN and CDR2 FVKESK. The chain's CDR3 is CASSDGQGGGTNEKLFF. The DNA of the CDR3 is TGTGCCAGCAGCGACGGACAGGGGGGAGGGACTAATGAAAAACTGTTTTTT.

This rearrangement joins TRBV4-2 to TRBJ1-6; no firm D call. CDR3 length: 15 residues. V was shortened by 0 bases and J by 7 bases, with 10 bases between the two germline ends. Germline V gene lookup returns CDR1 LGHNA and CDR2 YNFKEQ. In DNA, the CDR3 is TGTGCCAGCAGCCAAGATATCGACGGGAATTCACCCCTCCACTTT. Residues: CASSQDIDGNSPLHF.

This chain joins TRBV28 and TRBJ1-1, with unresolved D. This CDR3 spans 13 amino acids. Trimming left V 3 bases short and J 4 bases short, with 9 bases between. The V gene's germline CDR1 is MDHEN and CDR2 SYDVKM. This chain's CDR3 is CASSFVAVTEAFF. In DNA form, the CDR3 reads TGTGCCAGCAGTTTCGTGGCTGTCACTGAAGCTTTCTTT. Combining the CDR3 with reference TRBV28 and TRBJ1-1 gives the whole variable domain DVKVTQSSRYLVKRTGEKVFLECVQDMDHENMFWYRQDPGLGLRLIYFSYDVKMKEKGDIPEGYSVSREKKERFSLILESASTNQTSMYLCASSFVAVTEAFFGQGTRLTVV.

CDR3 protein: CATSRGWNYGYTF. The CDR3 DNA sequence: TGTGCCACAAGCAGGGGTTGGAACTATGGCTACACCTTC. This chain connects TRBV24-1 to TRBJ1-2; TRBD1 might be the D (6 bases). CDR3 length: 13 residues. The germline V gene encodes CDR1 KGHDR and CDR2 SFDVKD. V dropped 10 bases and J dropped 2 bases, with 13 bases sitting between them.

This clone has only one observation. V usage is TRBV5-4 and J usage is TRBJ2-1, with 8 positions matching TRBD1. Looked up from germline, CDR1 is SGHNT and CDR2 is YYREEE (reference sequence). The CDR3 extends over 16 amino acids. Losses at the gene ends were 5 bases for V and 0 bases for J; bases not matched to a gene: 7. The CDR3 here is CASRAGGAGSYNEQFF. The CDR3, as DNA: TGTGCCAGCAGGGCAGGGGGCGCCGGCTCCTACAATGAGCAGTTCTTC.

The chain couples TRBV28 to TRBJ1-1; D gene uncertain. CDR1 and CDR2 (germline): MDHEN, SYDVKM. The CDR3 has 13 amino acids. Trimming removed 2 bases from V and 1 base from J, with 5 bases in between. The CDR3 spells CASSLEQNTEAFF. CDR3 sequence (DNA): TGTGCCAGCAGTTTAGAACAGAACACTGAAGCTTTCTTT.

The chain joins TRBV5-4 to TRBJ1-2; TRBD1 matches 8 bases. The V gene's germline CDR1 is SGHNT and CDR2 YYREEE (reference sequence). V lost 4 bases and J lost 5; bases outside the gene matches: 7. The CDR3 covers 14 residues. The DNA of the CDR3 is TGTGCCAGCAGCCCCGGGACAGGATCTTATGGCTACACCTTC. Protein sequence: CASSPGTGSYGYTF. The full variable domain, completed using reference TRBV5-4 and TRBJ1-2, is ETGVTQSPTHLIKTRGQQVTLRCSSQSGHNTVSWYQQALGQGPQFIFQYYREEENGRGNFPPRFSGLQFPNYSSELNVNALELDDSALYLCASSPGTGSYGYTFGSGTRLTVV.

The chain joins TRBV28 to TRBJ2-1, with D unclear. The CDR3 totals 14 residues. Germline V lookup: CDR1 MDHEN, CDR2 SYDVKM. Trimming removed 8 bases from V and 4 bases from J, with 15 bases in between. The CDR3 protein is CASVSFRSYNEQFF. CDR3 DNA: TGTGCCAGCGTTAGTTTTCGATCATACAATGAGCAGTTCTTC. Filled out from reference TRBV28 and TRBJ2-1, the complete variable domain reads DVKVTQSSRYLVKRTGEKVFLECVQDMDHENMFWYRQDPGLGLRLIYFSYDVKMKEKGDIPEGYSVSREKKERFSLILESASTNQTSMYLCASVSFRSYNEQFFGPGTRLTVL.